These 5 T cell receptor beta chains were sequenced from one sample in a study of T cells in Graves' hyperthyroidism and ophthalmopathy. The TCR beta CDR3 regions underwent amplification using RNA transcripts as the source. In the first-round RT-PCR of the TCR CDR3, the HTBI primer set was used. TCRdb ran MiXCR on the multiplex PCR reads and lists one entry per CDR3 protein. This sample has 800,000 or so distinct CDR3 sequences, with 38% found just once. Input material: blood. The receptors were sampled from a man younger than 35 with Graves' hyperthyroidism.

V is TRBV7-8 and J is TRBJ1-1; D gene uncertain. Germline V gene lookup returns CDR1 SGHVS and CDR2 FQNEAQ. V was clipped by 5 bases and J by 7 bases, with 11 bases between them. The CDR3 is 12 amino acids. Here the CDR3 reads CASSPLNHEAFF. DNA for the CDR3: TGTGCCAGCAGCCCCCTAAACCATGAAGCTTTCTTT.

The chain couples TRBV9 to TRBJ2-3; 8 bases are shared with TRBD1. Unmatched junction bases numbered 9, after V lost 4 bases and J lost 2 bases. Per the germline V gene, CDR1 is SGDLS and CDR2 is YYNGEE. This CDR3 has 16 amino acids. As DNA, the CDR3 is TGTGCCAGCAGCTCGGCCGGGACAGGAGACACAGATACGCAGTATTTT. It is translated as CASSSAGTGDTDTQYF.

At least ten counts were recorded for this clonotype. This chain connects TRBV29-1 to TRBJ2-5; tentatively, D is TRBD1 (7 bases). Germline assignment: CDR1 SQVTM and CDR2 ANQGSEA. Trimming stripped 7 bases from V and 2 bases from J, with 14 bases between. The CDR3 totals 13 residues. In DNA, the CDR3 is TGCAGCGCCGACAGGGAGGTTCAAGAGACCCAGTACTTC. As protein: CSADREVQETQYF. Supplemented by reference TRBV29-1 and TRBJ2-5, the full variable domain reads SAVISQKPSRDICQRGTSLTIQCQVDSQVTMMFWYRQQPGQSLTLIATANQGSEATYESGFVIDKFPISRPNLTFSTLTVSNMSPEDSSIYLCSADREVQETQYFGPGTRLLVL.

This chain connects TRBV12-3 or TRBV12-4 to TRBJ2-7, with 8 bases aligning to TRBD2. The CDR3 is made up of 13 amino acids. With 9 bases clipped from V and 6 bases from J, the junction kept 10 bases outside the gene matches. In DNA form, the CDR3 reads TGTGCCAGTTCAGGACTAGCAGGTTCCGAGCAGTACTTC. Amino acids: CASSGLAGSEQYF.

This clonotype was detected only a few times. The chain links TRBV7-6 to TRBJ1-5; perhaps TRBD1 as D (5 bases). V was trimmed by 3 bases and J by 4 bases, leaving 10 bases between them. This CDR3 spans 14 amino acids. Germline V gives CDR1 SGHVS, CDR2 FNYEAQ. In DNA, the CDR3 is TGTGCCAGCAGCTTGCACGGGGCTAATCAGCCCCAGCATTTT. Translated: CASSLHGANQPQHF. Complete variable domain (other parts from reference TRBV7-6 and TRBJ1-5): GAGVSQSPRYKVTKRGQDVALRCDPISGHVSLYWYRQALGQGPEFLTYFNYEAQQDKSGLPNDRFSAERPEGSISTLTIQRTEQRDSAMYRCASSLHGANQPQHFGDGTRLSIL.